The 11 T cell receptor beta chains given below trace back to one sample, sequenced in a study of shared T cell receptors in the human thymus. Libraries were prepared by immunoSEQ multiplex PCR; TCRdb keeps only in-frame clonotypes and omits some of them. The sample includes hundreds of thousands of clones, about 95% of them seen just once. The sample comprised thymocytes. These receptors came from a human donor.

This clone has just one count. CDR3: CASSPTGGNTEAFF. The DNA for the CDR3 is TGTGCCAGCAGCCCCACGGGGGGGAACACTGAAGCTTTCTTT. The chain links TRBV9 to TRBJ1-1, with D possibly TRBD1 on 5 matching bases. Germline CDR1 and CDR2: SGDLS and YYNGEE. This CDR3 comprises 14 residues. Trimming pared 4 bases from V and 1 base from J, leaving 11 bases between.

This clone was detected only once. This chain connects TRBV11-3 to TRBJ2-1, with 7 bases identical to TRBD2. J gave up 7 bases and V 4 bases, and 7 bases lay outside the gene matches. CDR1 and CDR2 (germline): SGHNT, YENEEA. The CDR3 loop spans 14 amino acids. DNA of the CDR3: TGTGCCAGCAGCTCCGGACTAGAGAGGAATGAGCAGTTCTTC. It encodes CASSSGLERNEQFF.

The chain links TRBV28 to TRBJ2-1; TRBD2 agrees at 7 bases. This CDR3 region has 18 residues. CDR1 is MDHEN, CDR2 SYDVKM, per germline. The J segment lost 1 base and the V segment lost 5 bases, leaving 14 bases of the junction unmatched. This chain's CDR3 is CASSPTCRWTSSYNEQFF. In nucleotides, the CDR3 is TGTGCCAGCAGTCCTACCTGTCGGTGGACTAGTTCCTACAATGAGCAGTTCTTC.

This sequence joins TRBV30 and TRBJ2-5; TRBD2 agrees at 8 bases. J lost 5 bases, V lost 3 bases, and 5 bases had no gene match. This CDR3 has 13 residues. Looked up from germline, CDR1 is GTSNPN and CDR2 is SVGIG (reference sequence). The CDR3 reads CAWSPGGEETQYF. CDR3 bases: TGTGCCTGGAGCCCCGGGGGGGAGGAGACCCAGTACTTC.

The rearrangement uses TRBV27 and TRBJ1-4, with D unresolved. The CDR3 totals 17 residues. Germline CDR1 and CDR2: MNHEY and SMNVEV (reference sequence). V dropped 5 bases and J dropped 5 bases, with 21 bases sitting between them. The CDR3 nucleotides are TGTGCCAGCAGTCTCGGGCCATGTGATGTAGGGAATGAAAAACTGTTTTTT. Encoded protein: CASSLGPCDVGNEKLFF. Supplemented by reference TRBV27 and TRBJ1-4, the full variable domain reads EAQVTQNPRYLITVTGKKLTVTCSQNMNHEYMSWYRQDPGLGLRQIYYSMNVEVTDKGDVPEGYKVSRKEKRNFPLILESPSPNQTSLYFCASSLGPCDVGNEKLFFGSGTQLSVL.

The chain joins TRBV6-5 to TRBJ2-7; D may correspond to TRBD1 or TRBD2 (5 bases each). CDR1 is MNHEY, CDR2 SVGAGI, per germline. V was cut by 7 bases and J by 1 base, with 14 bases left in between. There are 14 residues in the CDR3. The CDR3 coding sequence is TGTGCCAGCAACAGAGAGGGACCATCCTACGAGCAGTACTTC. Encoded protein: CASNREGPSYEQYF.

The chain joins TRBV28 to TRBJ2-7; D gene unclear. The V gene's germline CDR1 is MDHEN and CDR2 SYDVKM. Between the trimmed V and J ends, which lost 1 base and 0 bases, there was a span of 16 bases. CDR3 size: 17 residues. Here the CDR3 DNA reads TGTGCCAGCAGTTTATTGCCCTTTGGGGAAAGCTCCTACGAGCAGTACTTC. It is translated as CASSLLPFGESSYEQYF.

V gene TRBV7-2 combines with J gene TRBJ2-7; D is possibly TRBD2 (5 bases). The V and J ends lost 3 bases and 6 bases respectively, with 12 bases between them. Germline V gene lookup returns CDR1 SGHTA and CDR2 FQGNSA. The CDR3 has 13 amino acids. DNA of the CDR3: TGTGCCAGCAGCTTGCCGGGGTCATCCGAGCAGTACTTC. Protein sequence: CASSLPGSSEQYF.

The rearrangement uses TRBV7-8 and TRBJ1-3; D perhaps matches TRBD1 (6 bases). The V gene lost 0 bases and the J gene lost 2 bases, with 20 bases spanning the gap. CDR1 is SGHVS, CDR2 FQNEAQ, per germline. The CDR3 sequence is 19 residues long. CDR3 sequence reads: CASSLAITLGGRTGNTIYF. The DNA of the CDR3 is TGTGCCAGCAGCTTAGCTATAACTCTAGGGGGGCGGACTGGAAACACCATATATTTT.

This sequence joins TRBV2 and TRBJ2-3; 8 bases align to TRBD1. V shed 6 bases, J shed 0 bases, and the junction held 2 bases outside the gene matches. Germline CDR1 is SNHLY and CDR2 is FYNNEI. The CDR3 is 14 amino acids. The CDR3 DNA follows: TGTGCCAGCAGCAGGGACAGGAGCACAGATACGCAGTATTTT. Protein: CASSRDRSTDTQYF.

This clone was seen just once. V usage is TRBV27 and J usage is TRBJ1-1; D is unclear. Germline V CDR1 and CDR2: MNHEY, SMNVEV (reference sequence). Trimming stripped 3 bases from V and 4 bases from J, with 24 bases between. CDR3 length: 18 amino acids. CDR3 sequence reads: CASSFGGRTVEGVTEAFF. The CDR3 bases are TGTGCCAGCAGTTTTGGTGGGCGCACGGTCGAGGGTGTCACTGAAGCTTTCTTT.